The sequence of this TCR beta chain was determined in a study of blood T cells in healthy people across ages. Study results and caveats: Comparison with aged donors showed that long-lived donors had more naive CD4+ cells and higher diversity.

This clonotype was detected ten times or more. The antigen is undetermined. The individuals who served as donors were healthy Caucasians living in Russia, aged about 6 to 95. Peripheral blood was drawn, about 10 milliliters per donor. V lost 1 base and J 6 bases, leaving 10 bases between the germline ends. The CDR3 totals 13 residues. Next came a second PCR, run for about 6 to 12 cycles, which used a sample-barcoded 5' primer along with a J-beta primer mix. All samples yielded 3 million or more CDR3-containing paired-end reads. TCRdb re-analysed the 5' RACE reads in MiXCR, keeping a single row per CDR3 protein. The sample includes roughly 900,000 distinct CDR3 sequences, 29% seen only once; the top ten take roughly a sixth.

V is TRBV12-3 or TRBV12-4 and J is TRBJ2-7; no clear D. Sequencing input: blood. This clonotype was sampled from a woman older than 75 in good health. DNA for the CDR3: TGTGCCAGCAGTTTAGGGTACTCCGGCGAGCAGTACTTC. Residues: CASSLGYSGEQYF.